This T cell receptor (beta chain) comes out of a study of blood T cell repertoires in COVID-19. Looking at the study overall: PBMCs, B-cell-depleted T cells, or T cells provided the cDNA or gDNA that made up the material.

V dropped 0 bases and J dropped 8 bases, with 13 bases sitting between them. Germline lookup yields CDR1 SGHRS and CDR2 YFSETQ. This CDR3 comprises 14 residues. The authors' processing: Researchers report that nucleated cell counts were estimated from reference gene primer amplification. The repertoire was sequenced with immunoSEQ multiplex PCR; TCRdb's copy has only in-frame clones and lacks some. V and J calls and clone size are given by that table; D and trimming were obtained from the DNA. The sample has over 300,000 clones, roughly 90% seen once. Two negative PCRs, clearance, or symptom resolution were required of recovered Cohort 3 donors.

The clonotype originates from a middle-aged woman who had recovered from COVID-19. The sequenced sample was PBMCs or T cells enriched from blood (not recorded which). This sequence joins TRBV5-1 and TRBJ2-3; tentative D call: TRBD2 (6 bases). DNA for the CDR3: TGCGCCAGCAGCTTGGTGGTCTCGGAGGGTACGCAGTATTTT. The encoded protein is CASSLVVSEGTQYF.